The T cell receptor beta chain described here comes from a study of blood T cells in healthy people across ages. Using a J-beta primer mix together with a sample-barcoded 5' primer, a second PCR was run for roughly 7 to 12 cycles. Every sample gave at least 2.5 million paired-end reads containing CDR3. Each CDR3 protein gets one entry after TCRdb re-called the 5' RACE reads with MiXCR. The table lists approximately 1.5 million distinct CDR3 sequences, roughly 32% of them singletons. Broader study findings: The study lacked donor CMV status, which possibly confounded expanded clonotype changes. It was not possible, with unsorted PBMCs, to conclusively compare naive and antigen-experienced cells. Getting older went along with TCR beta diversity per million T cells dropping roughly linearly.

Germline V CDR1 and CDR2: MNHEY, SMNVEV (reference sequence). This CDR3 spans 15 amino acids. The V and J ends lost 5 bases and 7 bases, in that order; junction bases with no gene match: 4. Points on this clonotype: Antigen: not known.

This receptor was identified in a woman aged 25 to 39 in good health. The sequenced material came from blood. The rearrangement uses TRBV27 and TRBJ2-1, with 14 bases identical to TRBD2. CDR3 nucleotide sequence: TGTGCCAGCAGTAAAGGGACTAGCGGGAGAAATGAGCAGTTCTTC. Amino acid sequence: CASSKGTSGRNEQFF.